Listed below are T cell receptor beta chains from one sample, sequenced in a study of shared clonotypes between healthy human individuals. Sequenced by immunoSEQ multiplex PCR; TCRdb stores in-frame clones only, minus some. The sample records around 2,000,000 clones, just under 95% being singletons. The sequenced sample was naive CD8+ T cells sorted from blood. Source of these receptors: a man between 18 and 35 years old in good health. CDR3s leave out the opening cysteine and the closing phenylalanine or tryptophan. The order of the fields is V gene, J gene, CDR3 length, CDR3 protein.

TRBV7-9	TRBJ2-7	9	AGQGAHEQY
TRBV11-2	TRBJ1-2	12	ASSLDPDGYGYT
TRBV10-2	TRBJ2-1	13	ASSELVGVNNEQF
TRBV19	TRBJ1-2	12	ASSAWTGHYGYT
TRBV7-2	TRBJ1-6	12	ASHPGQSNSPLH
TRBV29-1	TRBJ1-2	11	SVVLTGDYGYT
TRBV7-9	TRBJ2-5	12	ASRPPTYQETQY
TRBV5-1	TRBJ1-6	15	ASSFGLEGVVYSPLH
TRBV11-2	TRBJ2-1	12	ASSPVGGASEQF
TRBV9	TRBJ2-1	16	ASTQHQTVWSSYNEQF
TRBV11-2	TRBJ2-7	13	ASSSPGTGGYEQY
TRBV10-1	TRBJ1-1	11	ASSEFAGTEAF
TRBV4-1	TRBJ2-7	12	ASSHLPGSYEQY
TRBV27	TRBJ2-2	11	ASSALGVGELF